This paragraph reports one TCR beta chain. Its matching antigen is unknown. The data derive from a study of cytomegalovirus exposure and HLA in healthy donors. Notes on the study in general: Productive status was seen about 90% or about 30% of the time for most TCR beta V segments in an earlier analysis. Relative to equally common others, HLA-associated TCR beta chains showed greater clonal expansion in a later analysis. What TCR beta sequences reportedly achieved was accurate prediction of HLA-A and HLA-B alleles in most subjects.

PCR primers comprised 60 Vbeta and 13 Jbeta primers. The table came from immunoSEQ multiplex PCR; TCRdb's copy has only in-frame clones and leaves some out. In the table there are some 180,000 clones, just over 75% of which are singletons. V shed 6 bases and J 2 bases; nucleotides not matched to a gene: 3. This CDR3 spans 13 amino acids. CDR1 is SNHLY, CDR2 FYNNEI, per germline. Sequences were obtained from PBMCs. This receptor was taken from a man between 18 and 35 years old in good health and CMV-seronegative. The chain links TRBV2 to TRBJ2-5; 7 nucleotides align to TRBD2. This chain's CDR3 is CASSEGLQETQYF. CDR3 DNA sequence: TGTGCCAGCAGCGAGGGACTACAAGAGACCCAGTACTTC. Complete variable domain (other parts from reference TRBV2 and TRBJ2-5): EPEVTQTPSHQVTQMGQEVILRCVPISNHLYFYWYRQILGQKVEFLVSFYNNEISEKSEIFDDQFSVERPDGSNFTLKIRSTKLEDSAMYFCASSEGLQETQYFGPGTRLLVL.